This TCR beta chain was found in a study of T cell responses to AZD1222 COVID-19 vaccine. Study findings and constraints: Spike-specific TCR breadth and depth grew following two AZD1222 doses. Repertoire sampling happened only post peak T cell response. There were vaccine-associated CD4 TCRs across spike, dominant at 160-218 and 743-854.

V was pared by 3 bases and J by 3 bases, with 13 bases of the junction left unmatched. CDR3 size: 18 residues. Germline V gene lookup returns CDR1 SGDLS and CDR2 YYNGEE. TCRdb's table, derived via immunoSEQ multiplex PCR, lists solely in-frame clones and lacks some. Of about 140,000 clones in the sample, about nine tenths are singletons; the top ten hold approximately 1.5%. This clone was detected only once. Its antigen is not identified. The material was peripheral blood, obtained on day 0 of AZD1222 vaccination. This TCR was sampled from an adult in good health. The chain carries TRBV9 and TRBJ2-2; 8 nucleotides align to TRBD2. In DNA, the CDR3 is TGTGCCAGCAGCGCCGAGGGTAGCGGGATGGGGGACACCGGGGAGCTGTTTTTT. It is translated as CASSAEGSGMGDTGELFF.